The 28 T cell receptor beta chains below come from one sample, sequenced in a study of blood T cell repertoires in COVID-19. Method: immunoSEQ multiplex PCR; TCRdb's copy keeps in-frame clones and lacks some. The data show around 88,000 clones, with over 70% seen just once and around 4.5% held by the top ten. Material for sequencing was peripheral blood. The receptors here all came from a man aged 55 to 70 with acute or convalescent COVID-19.

Only a few counts were recorded for this clone. The rearrangement links TRBV25-1 to TRBJ1-6, with D maybe TRBD1 (5 bases). The length of the CDR3 is 15 residues. The V gene's germline CDR1 is MGHDK and CDR2 SYGVNS. Trimming took 0 bases from V and 6 from J, leaving 9 bases between them. The CDR3 loop reads CASSEYRVVNSPLHF. As DNA, the CDR3 is TGTGCCAGCAGTGAATACAGGGTCGTTAATTCACCCCTCCACTTT.

The chain uses TRBV7-2 and TRBJ2-3, with TRBD2 as a possible D gene (6 bases). The V gene's germline CDR1 is SGHTA and CDR2 FQGNSA. This CDR3 contains 15 residues. Trimming shortened V by 1 base and J by 0 bases, and 8 bases separated the two germline ends. CDR3 nucleotides: TGTGCCAGCAGCTTAGGGCGGGGAAGCACAGATACGCAGTATTTT. Amino acid sequence: CASSLGRGSTDTQYF. The whole variable domain, filled in from reference TRBV7-2 and TRBJ2-3, reads GAGVSQSPSNKVTEKGKDVELRCDPISGHTALYWYRQSLGQGLEFLIYFQGNSAPDKSGLPSDRFSAERTGGSVSTLTIQRTQQEDSAVYLCASSLGRGSTDTQYFGPGTRLTVL.

This clone was observed a handful of times. V is TRBV4-2 and J is TRBJ2-3; possibly TRBD1 for D (6 bases). V lost 6 bases to trimming and J lost 0 bases, with 13 bases between them. Germline CDR1 LGHNA, CDR2 YNFKEQ. The CDR3 totals 15 residues. CDR3 sequence reads: CASRNRASSTDTQYF. Here the CDR3 DNA reads TGTGCCAGCAGAAACAGGGCCTCTAGCACAGATACGCAGTATTTT.

In this sample, this clone turned up once. The rearrangement joins TRBV7-3 to TRBJ2-5; 9 bases align to TRBD1. V lost 1 base, J lost 4 bases, and 7 bases stayed unmatched. This CDR3 region has 16 residues. CDR1 is SGHTA and CDR2 is FQGTGA in the germline V gene. CDR3: CASSLRAGQGGETQYF. The CDR3 DNA follows: TGTGCCAGCAGCTTAAGGGCGGGACAGGGTGGAGAGACCCAGTACTTC. Based on the CDR3 plus reference TRBV7-3 and TRBJ2-5, the full variable domain is GAGVSQTPSNKVTEKGKYVELRCDPISGHTALYWYRQSLGQGPEFLIYFQGTGAADDSGLPNDRFFAVRPEGSVSTLKIQRTERGDSAVYLCASSLRAGQGGETQYFGPGTRLLVL.

The chain combines TRBV7-2 with TRBJ2-7; 8 bases align to TRBD2. The germline gives CDR1 SGHTA, CDR2 FQGNSA. Trimming at V came to 6 bases and at J to 2 bases, leaving 6 bases not matched to a gene. The CDR3 is made up of 14 amino acids. The CDR3 DNA reads TGTGCCAGCAGAATTTCAGCGGGGGCCTACGAGCAGTACTTC. It codes for CASRISAGAYEQYF.

The chain combines TRBV6-5 with TRBJ1-1, with no clear D. Trimming took off 7 bases at V and 1 base at J, with 10 bases between the two ends. Germline V gene data show CDR1 as MNHEY and CDR2 as SVGAGI. This CDR3 region has 13 residues. As DNA, the CDR3 is TGTGCCAGCACCCGAGGCAGGAACACTGAAGCTTTCTTT. Protein sequence: CASTRGRNTEAFF.

The chain has TRBV2 and TRBJ1-4; 10 bases are shared with TRBD1. The CDR3 runs to 15 residues. V lost 7 bases, J lost 3 bases, and 5 bases stayed unmatched. Germline V gene lookup returns CDR1 SNHLY and CDR2 FYNNEI. CDR3 amino acids: CASKDRGMANEKLFF. CDR3 nucleotide sequence: TGTGCCAGCAAGGACAGGGGGATGGCTAATGAAAAACTGTTTTTT.

The rearrangement uses TRBV27 and TRBJ2-7; 9 bases align to TRBD1. V shed 2 bases and J 1 base; nucleotides not matched to a gene: 3. The V gene's germline CDR1 is MNHEY and CDR2 SMNVEV (reference sequence). The CDR3 runs 15 residues. The CDR3 DNA sequence: TGTGCCAGCAGTTTAACGGGGACAGGGTCCTACGAGCAGTACTTC. Amino acids: CASSLTGTGSYEQYF.

The gene calls are TRBV28 and TRBJ1-2; the match to TRBD1 covers 8 bases. The J segment lost 4 bases and the V segment lost 8 bases, leaving 9 bases of the junction unmatched. The CDR3 is 14 amino acids. Germline CDR1 is MDHEN and CDR2 is SYDVKM. Written as DNA, the CDR3 is TGTGCCAGCCGAGGACAGGGAAGGAGCTATGGCTACACCTTC. Amino acids: CASRGQGRSYGYTF.

V usage is TRBV6-5 and J usage is TRBJ2-7; TRBD2 aligns across 7 bases. There are 15 residues in the CDR3. V shed 7 bases and J 1 base; nucleotides not matched to a gene: 10. In germline, CDR1 is MNHEY, CDR2 SVGAGI. CDR3 sequence reads: CASTPMRELSYEQYF. For the CDR3, the DNA is TGTGCCAGCACCCCAATGCGGGAGTTATCCTACGAGCAGTACTTC.

The rearrangement joins TRBV13 to TRBJ2-3; no firm D call. The germline gives CDR1 PRHDT, CDR2 FYEKMQ (reference sequence). Between the trimmed V and J ends, which lost 4 bases and 6 bases, there was a span of 11 bases. The CDR3 consists of 13 residues. The CDR3, as DNA: TGTGCCAGCAGCTCAAACCCAGCGGATACGCAGTATTTT. Its translation: CASSSNPADTQYF.

This rearrangement joins TRBV30 to TRBJ2-4, with TRBD2 identical over 9 bases. CDR1 is GTSNPN, CDR2 SVGIG, per germline (reference sequence). This CDR3 region has 13 residues. V lost 7 bases and J lost 4; bases outside the gene matches: 5. The CDR3 reads CASGAGGKNIQYF. The CDR3 DNA sequence: TGTGCCTCTGGAGCGGGGGGAAAAAACATTCAGTACTTC. Based on the CDR3 plus reference TRBV30 and TRBJ2-4, the full variable domain is SQTIHQWPATLVQPVGSPLSLECTVEGTSNPNLYWYRQAAGRGLQLLFYSVGIGQISSEVPQNLSASRPQDRQFILSSKKLLLSDSGFYLCASGAGGKNIQYFGAGTRLSVL.

This chain joins TRBV5-1 and TRBJ1-4, with TRBD1 matching 8 bases. The CDR3 sequence is 15 residues long. J lost 4 bases, V lost 1 base, and 3 bases had no gene match. CDR1 SGHRS and CDR2 YFSETQ come from the germline V gene. CDR3 DNA sequence: TGCGCCAGCAGCTTGCCGACAGGGGATAATGAAAAACTGTTTTTT. Its protein is CASSLPTGDNEKLFF.

This clone occurred once. The chain employs TRBV5-1 and TRBJ1-2, with 9 bases that match TRBD1. Germline V gene lookup returns CDR1 SGHRS and CDR2 YFSETQ. The V gene end was trimmed by 4 bases and the J gene end by 3 bases; junction bases not matched to a gene: 4. The CDR3 is 14 residues long. CDR3 coding DNA: TGCGCCAGCAGCCACGGACAGGGGTACTATGGCTACACCTTC. Amino acids: CASSHGQGYYGYTF.

The rearrangement links TRBV27 to TRBJ1-1; D call uncertain. This CDR3 has 13 amino acids. V was trimmed by 3 bases and J by 7 bases, leaving 12 bases between them. Germline CDR1 MNHEY, CDR2 SMNVEV (reference sequence). The CDR3 nucleotides read TGTGCCAGCAGTTTGGTTTGGGAGGGTGAAGCTTTCTTT. It translates to CASSLVWEGEAFF.

V is TRBV12-5 and J is TRBJ2-3, with D unresolved. Germline V gene sequence: CDR1 LGHNT, CDR2 FRNRAP. The CDR3 length is 16 residues. Trimming removed 2 bases from V and 3 bases from J, with 15 bases in between. As DNA, the CDR3 is TGTGCTAGTGGTTTGCCCGGTACCGCGAGGACAGATACGCAGTATTTT. The encoded protein is CASGLPGTARTDTQYF.

V is TRBV11-3 and J is TRBJ1-1; D is unclear. The germline V gene has CDR1 SGHNT and CDR2 YENEEA. This CDR3 spans 15 amino acids. V lost 2 bases, J lost 1 base, and 11 bases lay in between. CDR3 sequence (DNA): TGTGCCAGCAGCTTATTCTCCGACAAGAACACTGAAGCTTTCTTT. The encoded protein is CASSLFSDKNTEAFF.

The V and J genes are TRBV18 and TRBJ2-2; TRBD1 is a possible D gene (5 bases). This CDR3 has 14 residues. Trimming left V 5 bases short and J 4 bases short, with 11 bases between. The germline gives CDR1 KGHSH, CDR2 LQKENI. CDR3 DNA sequence: TGTGCCAGCTCAGTGACAGCTTCCACCGGGGAGCTGTTTTTT. This codes for CASSVTASTGELFF.

This chain joins TRBV2 and TRBJ2-1, with D perhaps matching TRBD2 (5 bases). Trimming took off 6 bases at V and 6 bases at J, with 12 bases between the two ends. The CDR3 consists of 13 residues. Germline CDR1 SNHLY, CDR2 FYNNEI. The CDR3 coding sequence is TGTGCCAGCAGGGACTGGAACTCCAATGAGCAGTTCTTC. Amino acid sequence: CASRDWNSNEQFF.

The V gene is TRBV5-6, the J gene TRBJ2-1; D ambiguous. V lost 4 bases and J lost 3, with 2 bases in between. The germline V gene encodes CDR1 SGHDT and CDR2 YYEEEE. The CDR3 contains 11 residues. CDR3 residues: CASSLYNEQFF. DNA of the CDR3: TGTGCCAGCAGCCTCTACAATGAGCAGTTCTTC.

The V call is TRBV7-3, the J call TRBJ2-5; 8 positions agree with TRBD2. J was trimmed by 3 bases and V by 5 bases; bases with no gene match: 2. Germline V lookup: CDR1 SGHTA, CDR2 FQGTGA. CDR3 size: 13 residues. CDR3 bases: TGTGCCAGCAGCAATAGCGGGAAAGAGACCCAGTACTTC. This encodes CASSNSGKETQYF.

The DNA of the CDR3 is TGTGCCAGCAGGGGGGGAGCAATTCAGCCCCAGCATTTT. It encodes CASRGGAIQPQHF. This chain connects TRBV6-5 to TRBJ1-5; maybe TRBD1 (5 bases). V dropped 6 bases and J dropped 6 bases, with 12 bases sitting between them. CDR1 is MNHEY, CDR2 SVGAGI, per germline. The CDR3 has 13 residues.

This chain links TRBV4-3 with TRBJ2-5; D not resolved. The CDR3 totals 16 residues. Germline V CDR1 and CDR2: LGHNA, YSLEER. Trimming removed 0 bases from V and 4 bases from J, with 15 bases in between. The CDR3 DNA reads as TGCGCCAGCAGCCAAGAAGAGAACAGTATCCGAGAGACCCAGTACTTC. Translating it yields CASSQEENSIRETQYF.

This chain links TRBV27 with TRBJ1-2; the D gene is possibly TRBD1 (6 bases). The V end lost 0 bases, the J end lost 8 bases, and 13 bases lay between the germline ends. There are 14 residues in the CDR3. CDR1 and CDR2 (germline): MNHEY, SMNVEV (reference sequence). CDR3: CASSLSNQGPGYTF. In DNA, the CDR3 is TGTGCCAGCAGTTTATCGAATCAGGGGCCGGGCTACACCTTC.

The chain carries TRBV11-3 and TRBJ1-6; a weak D match, TRBD1 (6 bases). The CDR3 length is 14 residues. Germline CDR1 reads SGHNT; CDR2 reads YENEEA. Trimming cost V 1 base and J 10 bases, with 11 bases left between them. CDR3 coding DNA: TGTGCCAGCAGCTTAGGGCCCCAGGGGTCACCCCTCCACTTT. It is translated as CASSLGPQGSPLHF.

Only one count was recorded for this clone. The gene calls are TRBV3-1 (or the pseudogene TRBV3-2) and TRBJ2-7, with a possible D match to TRBD1 (5 bases). Germline V gives CDR1 LGHDT, CDR2 YNNKEL (reference sequence). CDR3 length: 12 residues. The V gene lost 1 base and the J gene lost 6 bases, with 7 bases spanning the gap. In DNA, the CDR3 is TGTGCCAGCAGCCAAGCAGGGCTCGAGCAGTACTTC. As protein: CASSQAGLEQYF.

The chain recombines TRBV6-5 with TRBJ1-5, with TRBD1 matching over 7 bases. The J segment lost 0 bases and the V segment lost 6 bases, leaving 5 bases of the junction unmatched. This CDR3 comprises 15 residues. Germline CDR1 and CDR2: MNHEY and SVGAGI. CDR3 nucleotide sequence: TGTGCCAGCAGCAGGGACAGCCATAGCAATCAGCCCCAGCATTTT. Amino acid sequence: CASSRDSHSNQPQHF.

This clone is a singleton in its sample. The J gene is TRBJ1-1, the V gene TRBV6-5; D gene unclear. V shed 4 bases and J shed 1 base, with 10 bases lying between them. The germline V gene encodes CDR1 MNHEY and CDR2 SVGAGI. The CDR3 is 14 residues long. The CDR3 bases are TGTGCCAGCAGTTCTAACACGGGGAACACTGAAGCTTTCTTT. Translation gives CASSSNTGNTEAFF.